These 20 T cell receptor beta chains were all obtained from the same sample, sequenced in a study of CD8+CD57+ T cells in acquired aplastic anemia. CD8+CD57+ cell expansion, shown by flow cytometry, had occurred in the patients selected for sequencing. TCR beta VDJ combinations and CDR3 sequences were profiled from genomic DNA. One entry per CDR3 protein results from TCRdb running MiXCR on the reads. The repertoire holds 80,000 or so distinct CDR3 sequences, with roughly two thirds as singletons. The material sequenced was sorted CD4+, CD8+, or CD8+CD57+ T cells (not recorded which) from PBMCs. These receptors came from a human donor with aplastic anemia.

This clonotype was detected only a few times. This rearrangement joins TRBV19 to TRBJ2-7; D tentatively fits TRBD1 or TRBD2 (5 bases each). Germline loops: CDR1 LNHDA, CDR2 SQIVND (reference sequence). The CDR3 consists of 12 residues. V was shortened by 4 bases and J by 7 bases, with 11 bases between the two germline ends. Written as DNA, the CDR3 is TGTGCCAGTAGTACGGGGACGCGGGAGCAGTACTTC. As protein: CASSTGTREQYF.

The chain joins TRBV7-8 to TRBJ2-5; the D gene could be TRBD1 or TRBD2 (5 bases each). The V and J ends lost 4 bases and 4 bases respectively, with 13 bases between them. The CDR3 spans 14 residues. The germline gives CDR1 SGHVS, CDR2 FQNEAQ. The CDR3 reads CASSSRVRGETQYF. In DNA form, the CDR3 reads TGTGCCAGCAGCTCCAGGGTGAGGGGAGAGACCCAGTACTTC.

J is TRBJ2-2 and V is TRBV2, with 9 bases matching TRBD1. Germline CDR1 reads SNHLY; CDR2 reads FYNNEI. V was pared by 2 bases and J by 6 bases, with 1 base of the junction left unmatched. There are 14 residues in the CDR3. The CDR3 region is CASSERDRAGELFF. As DNA, the CDR3 is TGTGCCAGCAGTGAAAGGGACAGGGCCGGGGAGCTGTTTTTT.

This chain links TRBV20-1 with TRBJ1-6; D is unclear. The CDR3 is made up of 13 amino acids. Per germline, CDR1 DFQATT and CDR2 SNEGSKA (reference sequence). Trimming removed 1 base from V and 4 bases from J, with 5 bases in between. The CDR3 nucleotides read TGCAGTGCTAGAGGCTCGTATAATTCACCCCTCCACTTT. As protein: CSARGSYNSPLHF.

The chain couples TRBV7-9 to TRBJ2-5; tentative D call: TRBD1 (5 bases). V lost 0 bases and J 5 bases, leaving 7 bases between the germline ends. This CDR3 contains 13 residues. CDR1 SEHNR and CDR2 FQNEAQ come from the germline V gene (reference sequence). The CDR3 DNA is TGTGCCAGCAGCTTAGCGGGGCTTGAGACCCAGTACTTC. Translating gives CASSLAGLETQYF.

The genes are TRBV24-1 and TRBJ2-7, with 9 positions matching TRBD1. CDR1 is KGHDR and CDR2 is SFDVKD in the germline V gene. Germline trimming cut 9 bases from V and 1 base from J; bases unmatched to any gene: 6. The CDR3 covers 14 residues. The CDR3 DNA reads TGTGCCACCGGCGCCGGGACAGGGTCCTACGAGCAGTACTTC. This translates into CATGAGTGSYEQYF.

This chain uses TRBV24-1 with TRBJ2-1; 11 bases line up with TRBD1. J was trimmed by 7 bases and V by 5 bases; bases with no gene match: 6. Germline CDR1 reads KGHDR; CDR2 reads SFDVKD. The CDR3 spans 15 residues. The DNA for the CDR3 is TGTGCCACCAGTGCGGGACAGGGGGTTGGGAATGAGCAGTTCTTC. Its translation is CATSAGQGVGNEQFF.

The chain employs TRBV9 and TRBJ1-6; 8 bases align to TRBD1. The CDR3 is 16 residues long. Trimming at V came to 0 bases and at J to 6 bases, leaving 5 bases not matched to a gene. The germline CDR1 and CDR2 sequences are SGDLS and YYNGEE. CDR3 loop: CASSVGQGAANSPLHF. The CDR3 nucleotides read TGTGCCAGCAGCGTAGGGCAGGGGGCAGCTAATTCACCCCTCCACTTT. Full variable domain (rest looked up from reference TRBV9 and TRBJ1-6): DSGVTQTPKHLITATGQRVTLRCSPRSGDLSVYWYQQSLDQGLQFLIQYYNGEERAKGNILERFSAQQFPDLHSELNLSSLELGDSALYFCASSVGQGAANSPLHFGNGTRLTVT.

Note on this clonotype: The junction shows a germline mismatch at one end, possibly a read error. The chain carries TRBV7-7 and TRBJ1-6; D gene uncertain. This CDR3 spans 13 amino acids. Germline CDR1 reads SSHAT; CDR2 reads FNYEAQ (reference sequence). The CDR3 here is CASSPTDNSPLHF. In DNA form, the CDR3 reads TGTGCTAGCAGCCCCACAGATAATTCACCCCTCCACTTT.

This chain links TRBV20-1 with TRBJ2-7; D gene ambiguous. Deletions cut 5 bases from V and 9 bases from J, with 8 bases between. CDR1 and CDR2 from the germline V gene are DFQATT and SNEGSKA (reference sequence). The CDR3 has 9 amino acids. CDR3 sequence reads: CSAWVGQYF. The CDR3 DNA reads as TGCAGTGCTTGGGTAGGGCAGTACTTC.

CDR3 protein: CAISRQGASSGNTIYF. Written as DNA, the CDR3 is TGTGCCATCAGTCGACAGGGGGCCTCCTCTGGAAACACCATATATTTT. The genes are TRBV10-3 and TRBJ1-3, with 10 bases aligning to TRBD1. The CDR3 is 16 amino acids. CDR1 is ENHRY and CDR2 is SYGVKD in the germline V gene. Trimming cost V 5 bases and J 0 bases; bases outside gene matches: 4.

This sequence joins TRBV19 and TRBJ1-6; D unclear. The CDR3 covers 16 residues. Germline V CDR1 and CDR2: LNHDA, SQIVND (reference sequence). Trimming pared 3 bases from V and 5 bases from J, leaving 14 bases between. CDR3 DNA: TGTGCCAGTAGTATCGACGCAGTGGGAGATAATTCACCCCTCCACTTT. Amino acids: CASSIDAVGDNSPLHF.

This clonotype was seen many times. The chain joins TRBV7-9 to TRBJ1-2, with D hard to call. The V gene lost 1 base and the J gene lost 4 bases, with 13 bases spanning the gap. This CDR3 comprises 15 residues. Germline CDR1 reads SEHNR; CDR2 reads FQNEAQ (reference sequence). CDR3 coding DNA: TGTGCCAGCAGCTTAGTCGGGCCAGAGATCTATGGCTACACCTTC. This translates into CASSLVGPEIYGYTF. Full variable domain (rest looked up from reference TRBV7-9 and TRBJ1-2): DTGVSQNPRHKITKRGQNVTFRCDPISEHNRLYWYRQTLGQGPEFLTYFQNEAQLEKSRLLSDRFSAERPKGSFSTLEIQRTEQGDSAMYLCASSLVGPEIYGYTFGSGTRLTVV.

In this sample, this clonotype turned up once. The CDR3 DNA reads as TGTGCCAGCAGTCCGAAGCCGATGGGACCGAGGCAGCCCCAGCATTTT. Protein sequence: CASSPKPMGPRQPQHF. This rearrangement joins TRBV6-1 to TRBJ1-5, with TRBD1 as a possible D gene (5 bases). The CDR3 has 16 residues. Deletions cut 5 bases from V and 7 bases from J, with 21 bases between. CDR1 and CDR2 from the germline V gene are MNHNS and SASEGT.

In its sample, this clonotype ranks as medium-sized. The chain recombines TRBV9 with TRBJ1-2; D possibly corresponds to TRBD1 (6 bases). The CDR3 totals 11 residues. Per the germline V gene, CDR1 is SGDLS and CDR2 is YYNGEE. V dropped 5 bases and J dropped 8 bases, with 10 bases sitting between them. The CDR3 bases are TGTGCCAGCAGTTCCAGGGGAGGCTACACCTTC. It codes for CASSSRGGYTF.

On this clonotype: At one of its ends the junction is not consistent with the germline gene, which may arise from a read error. CDR3 protein: CATSDRTF. The DNA of the CDR3 is TGTGCCACCAGTGACCGTACTTTC. The chain links TRBV24-1 to TRBJ2-7; D unresolved. Per the germline V gene, CDR1 is KGHDR and CDR2 is SFDVKD. The CDR3 runs 8 residues.

This rearrangement joins TRBV29-1 to TRBJ2-3, with D unclear. V shed 3 bases and J shed 3 bases, with 4 bases lying between them. The V gene's germline CDR1 is SQVTM and CDR2 ANQGSEA. The length of the CDR3 is 11 residues. CDR3: CSVDLTDTQYF. CDR3 DNA: TGCAGCGTTGATCTAACAGATACGCAGTATTTT.

The chain joins TRBV20-1 to TRBJ2-5; D uncertain. The CDR3 has 11 amino acids. V was shortened by 3 bases and J by 5 bases, with 7 bases between the two germline ends. CDR1 is DFQATT, CDR2 SNEGSKA, per germline (reference sequence). The CDR3 nucleotides read TGCAGTGCTAGTCCTGGGGAGACCCAGTACTTC. It codes for CSASPGETQYF.

This chain connects TRBV11-3 to TRBJ1-1; no clear D gene. V was shortened by 5 bases and J by 7 bases, with 20 bases between the two germline ends. The CDR3 length is 15 residues. CDR1 and CDR2 from the germline V gene are SGHNT and YENEEA. DNA of the CDR3: TGTGCCAGCAGCCCACTGTACCTACGGTCGAATGAAGCTTTCTTT. It codes for CASSPLYLRSNEAFF.

This clonotype was seen once. V usage is TRBV5-4 and J usage is TRBJ1-1; D is ambiguous. Trimming pared 2 bases from V and 7 bases from J, leaving 9 bases between. Germline assignment: CDR1 SGHNT and CDR2 YYREEE (reference sequence). The CDR3 loop spans 12 amino acids. DNA for the CDR3: TGTGCCAGCAGCTTCCGGAATCGTGAAGCTTTCTTT. This codes for CASSFRNREAFF.